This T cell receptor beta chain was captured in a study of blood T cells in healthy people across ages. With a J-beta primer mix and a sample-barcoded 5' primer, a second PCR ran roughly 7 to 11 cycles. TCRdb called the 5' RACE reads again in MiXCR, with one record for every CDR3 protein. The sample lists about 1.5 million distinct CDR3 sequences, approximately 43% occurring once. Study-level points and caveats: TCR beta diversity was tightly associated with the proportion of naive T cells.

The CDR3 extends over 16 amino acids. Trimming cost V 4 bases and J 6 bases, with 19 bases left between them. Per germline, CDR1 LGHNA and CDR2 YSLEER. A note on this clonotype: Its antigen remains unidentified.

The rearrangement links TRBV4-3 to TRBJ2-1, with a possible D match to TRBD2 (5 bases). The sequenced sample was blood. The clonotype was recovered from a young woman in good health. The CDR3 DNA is TGCGCCAGCAGCCCTATCGCTAATCTAGCAGGCAATGAGCAGTTCTTC. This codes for CASSPIANLAGNEQFF.